One and the same sample provided the 24 T cell receptor beta chains below, sequenced in a study of blood T cell repertoires in COVID-19. TCRdb's table, derived via immunoSEQ multiplex PCR, lists solely in-frame clones and lacks some. The repertoire holds around 180,000 clones, with around 77% as singletons. Specimen: peripheral blood. Every receptor here comes from a man between 60 and 70 years old with active or convalescent COVID-19.

This rearrangement joins TRBV30 to TRBJ1-5; TRBD1 might be the D (5 bases). Per germline, CDR1 GTSNPN and CDR2 SVGIG (reference sequence). The CDR3 spans 15 residues. Trimming took 5 bases from V and 4 from J, leaving 18 bases between them. CDR3 DNA sequence: TGTGCCTGGGACCGTAAAAGACAGCTAAATCAGCCCCAGCATTTT. It encodes CAWDRKRQLNQPQHF.

The chain is built from TRBV6-5 and TRBJ2-3, with no clear D. The CDR3 runs 14 residues. Germline CDR1 MNHEY, CDR2 SVGAGI. Trimming stripped 4 bases from V and 1 base from J, with 9 bases between. The CDR3 reads CASSSRSGTDTQYF. The CDR3 nucleotides are TGTGCCAGCAGTTCCCGGAGCGGCACAGATACGCAGTATTTT.

V usage is TRBV5-1 and J usage is TRBJ2-6; 9 bases agree with TRBD1. V gave up 4 bases and J gave up 2 bases; unmatched junction bases: 4. CDR1 SGHRS and CDR2 YFSETQ come from the germline V gene. The CDR3 totals 16 residues. CDR3 region: CASSRTGGAGANVLTF. In nucleotides, the CDR3 is TGCGCCAGCAGCCGCACAGGGGGCGCTGGGGCCAACGTCCTGACTTTC. Combining the CDR3 with reference TRBV5-1 and TRBJ2-6 gives the whole variable domain KAGVTQTPRYLIKTRGQQVTLSCSPISGHRSVSWYQQTPGQGLQFLFEYFSETQRNKGNFPGRFSGRQFSNSRSEMNVSTLELGDSALYLCASSRTGGAGANVLTFGAGSRLTVL.

The genes are TRBV9 and TRBJ1-3; the D gene is possibly TRBD1 (6 bases). The V end was cut by 0 bases, the J end by 2 bases, with 9 bases between. Germline V lookup: CDR1 SGDLS, CDR2 YYNGEE. This CDR3 is 15 amino acids long. The DNA for the CDR3 is TGTGCCAGCAGCGTAGACGGGGGGCCTGGAAACACCATATATTTT. It translates to CASSVDGGPGNTIYF.

There are a few counts of this clone. The chain employs TRBV6-1 and TRBJ1-1; TRBD1 agrees at 7 bases. The germline V gene has CDR1 MNHNS and CDR2 SASEGT. CDR3 length equals 14 residues. Losses at the gene ends were 3 bases for V and 10 bases for J; bases not matched to a gene: 11. CDR3 protein: CASSDRGTPWGAFF. CDR3 DNA sequence: TGTGCCAGCAGTGACAGGGGGACGCCCTGGGGAGCTTTCTTT.

The chain is built from TRBV2 and TRBJ2-4; TRBD1 matches at 8 bases. The CDR3 consists of 15 residues. Germline assignment: CDR1 SNHLY and CDR2 FYNNEI. Losses at the gene ends were 4 bases for V and 5 bases for J; bases not matched to a gene: 7. CDR3 DNA: TGTGCCAGCAGTGGAGACAGGGGTTGGGAAAACATTCAGTACTTC. It translates to CASSGDRGWENIQYF.

The rearrangement uses TRBV19 and TRBJ2-7, with D possibly being TRBD1 (6 bases). Germline lookup yields CDR1 LNHDA and CDR2 SQIVND (reference sequence). Deletions cut 1 base from V and 2 bases from J, with 12 bases between. CDR3 length: 15 residues. The CDR3 DNA is TGTGCCAGTAGTATAGTATTCGCAGGGGCCTACGAGCAGTACTTC. Translating it yields CASSIVFAGAYEQYF.

The rearrangement uses TRBV30 and TRBJ1-6, with D maybe TRBD1 (6 bases). The germline V gene encodes CDR1 GTSNPN and CDR2 SVGIG (reference sequence). V lost 1 base and J 7 bases, leaving 8 bases between the germline ends. This CDR3 has 13 amino acids. CDR3: CAWSARGNSPLHF. The CDR3, as DNA: TGTGCCTGGAGTGCCAGGGGAAATTCACCCCTCCACTTT.

V gene TRBV24-1 combines with J gene TRBJ1-2; tentatively, D is TRBD1 (5 bases). V lost 2 bases, J lost 8 bases, and 17 bases lay in between. The CDR3 sequence is 15 residues long. Germline V gives CDR1 KGHDR, CDR2 SFDVKD. The CDR3 DNA reads as TGTGCCACCAGTGATTCTCGGGGGTGGCAAGGAGGCTACACCTTC. Translation: CATSDSRGWQGGYTF.

The CDR3 region has the DNA TGCAGTGCTAGTCAAAGCTTGAACACTGAAGCTTTCTTT. Protein: CSASQSLNTEAFF. The chain uses TRBV20-1 and TRBJ1-1, with D unresolved. The CDR3 covers 13 residues. Trimming took off 3 bases at V and 0 bases at J, with 8 bases between the two ends. The V gene's germline CDR1 is DFQATT and CDR2 SNEGSKA (reference sequence).

The V and J genes are TRBV18 and TRBJ1-1; D remains unclear. The germline gives CDR1 KGHSH, CDR2 LQKENI. Trimming took off 4 bases at V and 7 bases at J, with 10 bases between the two ends. This CDR3 has 12 residues. CDR3 loop: CASSQERGEAFF. CDR3 DNA sequence: TGTGCCAGCTCACAGGAACGGGGTGAAGCTTTCTTT.

In regard to this clone: A much larger clone sits a single nucleotide away, making a read error possible. The chain recombines TRBV7-9 with TRBJ2-1; tentatively, D is TRBD2 (5 bases). With 5 bases removed from V and 9 bases from J, the gap between germline ends came to 17 bases. The CDR3 sequence is 14 residues long. Germline CDR1 SEHNR, CDR2 FQNEAQ (reference sequence). The CDR3 nucleotides are TGTGCCAGCAGCGACAACGCCTCTAGCCCTGAGCAGTTCTTC. Its translation: CASSDNASSPEQFF.

The rearrangement links TRBV23-1 to TRBJ1-2; 12 bases are a match to TRBD1. TRBV23-1 carries the ORF label, with uncertain function. This CDR3 is built from 14 residues. V lost 6 bases to trimming and J lost 8 bases; unmatched junction nucleotides: 7. The DNA for the CDR3 is TGCGCCAGCAGGCCTGGGACAGGGGGCGAAGGCTACACCTTC. Protein sequence: CASRPGTGGEGYTF.

Comments on this clone: Other nucleotide sequences in the sample specify the same CDR3. The chain is built from TRBV9 and TRBJ1-1; D might be TRBD1 (5 bases). This CDR3 spans 13 amino acids. Per germline, CDR1 SGDLS and CDR2 YYNGEE. V was shortened by 2 bases and J by 4 bases, with 9 bases between the two germline ends. CDR3 bases: TGTGCCAGCAGCGTTTCAAGGGGCACTGAAGCTTTCTTT. Translating it yields CASSVSRGTEAFF.

The V and J genes are TRBV6-1 and TRBJ1-6; D may be TRBD1 (5 bases). Germline loops: CDR1 MNHNS, CDR2 SASEGT. V gave up 7 bases and J gave up 7 bases, with 20 bases separating them. The CDR3 is made up of 16 amino acids. The CDR3 protein is CASTESWGVGNSPLHF. CDR3 sequence (DNA): TGTGCCAGCACTGAGAGTTGGGGGGTTGGCAATTCACCCCTCCACTTT.

CDR3 bases: TGTGCCAGCAGCTTGGACAGGGTAGTCCACGAGCAGTACTTC. Translated, it gives CASSLDRVVHEQYF. This chain joins TRBV5-4 and TRBJ2-7, with D perhaps matching TRBD1 (6 bases). V lost 0 bases and J lost 5, with 12 bases in between. The length of the CDR3 is 14 residues. Germline V gives CDR1 SGHNT, CDR2 YYREEE (reference sequence).

The rearrangement joins TRBV4-3 to TRBJ1-1; TRBD1 is a possible D gene (6 bases). The germline V gene has CDR1 LGHNA and CDR2 YSLEER. This CDR3 comprises 17 residues. Trimming left V 3 bases short and J 10 bases short, with 27 bases between. CDR3 sequence reads: CASSQVHRVNLNRAAFF. Written as DNA, the CDR3 is TGCGCCAGCAGCCAGGTCCACAGGGTCAACCTGAACCGGGCAGCTTTCTTT.

This chain connects TRBV5-4 to TRBJ1-2, with D hard to call. CDR1 and CDR2 (germline): SGHNT, YYREEE (reference sequence). V gave up 3 bases and J gave up 2 bases, with 17 bases separating them. This CDR3 has 16 residues. CDR3 DNA: TGTGCCAGCAGCTCGGCTCGGGGAGGGATAAACTATGGCTACACCTTC. Amino acids: CASSSARGGINYGYTF.

V and J are TRBV5-5 and TRBJ2-2; 8 bases map to TRBD2. Looked up from germline, CDR1 is SGHKS and CDR2 is YYEKEE (reference sequence). The CDR3 has 18 residues. The junction had 15 bases not matched to a gene; V was cut back by 2 bases and J by 6 bases. For the CDR3, the DNA is TGTGCCAGCAGCTTTTCGGGCAGTAGCGGGGTACAAGCCGGGGAGCTGTTTTTT. It specifies CASSFSGSSGVQAGELFF.

Only one count was recorded for this clone. The rearrangement joins TRBV3-1 (or the pseudogene TRBV3-2) to TRBJ2-2; 8 bases are a match to TRBD2. V trimming: 6 bases; J trimming: 7 bases; junction bases outside the gene matches: 13. The length of the CDR3 is 16 residues. CDR1 and CDR2 from the germline V gene are LGHDT and YNNKEL (reference sequence). The CDR3 loop reads CASSAYRLARNGELFF. CDR3 nucleotide sequence: TGTGCCAGCAGTGCCTACAGACTAGCGCGAAACGGGGAGCTGTTTTTT.

V usage is TRBV29-1 and J usage is TRBJ2-7; D uncertain. CDR1 is SQVTM and CDR2 is ANQGSEA in the germline V gene. Between the trimmed V and J ends, which lost 4 bases and 9 bases, there was a span of 13 bases. CDR3 length: 11 amino acids. CDR3 DNA: TGCAGCGTTGTATTTGGTGAGTCGCAGTACTTC. It translates to CSVVFGESQYF.

This chain uses TRBV24-1 with TRBJ2-3; the match to TRBD2 covers 12 bases. With V trimmed by 0 bases and J by 5 bases, 5 bases remained unmatched. The V gene's germline CDR1 is KGHDR and CDR2 SFDVKD. CDR3 size: 17 residues. In DNA, the CDR3 is TGTGCCACCAGTGATTTGCCTAGCGGGAGGGCCGGAGATACGCAGTATTTT. Its translation: CATSDLPSGRAGDTQYF.

CDR3 sequence (DNA): TGTGCCAGCAGTCCACCGACAGGGGGCATGAATAATGGCTACACCTTC. It translates to CASSPPTGGMNNGYTF. The chain has TRBV6-6 and TRBJ1-2, with TRBD1 matching over 10 bases. V lost 5 bases and J lost 6; bases outside the gene matches: 12. The CDR3 sequence is 16 residues long. The V gene's germline CDR1 is MNHNY and CDR2 SVGAGI (reference sequence).

The rearrangement joins TRBV11-3 to TRBJ2-3; 12 bases agree with TRBD1. In germline, CDR1 is SGHNT, CDR2 YENEEA. CDR3 length: 17 residues. V lost 1 base, J lost 4 bases, and 6 bases stayed unmatched. CDR3 in DNA: TGTGCCAGCAGCTTAGGGCCGGGACAGGGGGCATCAGATACGCAGTATTTT. Its protein is CASSLGPGQGASDTQYF.